This TCR beta chain was observed in a study of identical twins. Study-wide results and limits: Without tracking the same donors, conclusions rested on cross-sectional statistical analysis. Memory repertoires lacked the insertion deficit that abundant cord blood beta clonotypes showed.

A word on this clonotype: Its antigen is not known.

This CDR3 has 18 amino acids. From germline, CDR1 is DFQATT and CDR2 SNEGSKA (reference sequence). V lost 1 base, J lost 0 bases, and 12 bases stayed unmatched. Carrying unique molecular identifiers, the cDNA also gained a universal primer site through template switching. TCRdb used MiXCR to reprocess the 5' RACE reads, holding one entry per CDR3 protein. The table shows about 810,000 distinct CDR3 sequences, with about 12% occurring only once. This same sample was also part of a study on yellow fever vaccine responses in identical twins.

The receptor's source is a woman aged 18-29 years in good health. The chain employs TRBV20-1 and TRBJ1-3; 7 bases fit TRBD1. Sequencing was performed on PBMCs. The CDR3 is CSARVEGWDSHSGNTIYF. The CDR3, as DNA: TGCAGTGCTAGAGTCGAGGGCTGGGACAGCCACTCTGGAAACACCATATATTTT.